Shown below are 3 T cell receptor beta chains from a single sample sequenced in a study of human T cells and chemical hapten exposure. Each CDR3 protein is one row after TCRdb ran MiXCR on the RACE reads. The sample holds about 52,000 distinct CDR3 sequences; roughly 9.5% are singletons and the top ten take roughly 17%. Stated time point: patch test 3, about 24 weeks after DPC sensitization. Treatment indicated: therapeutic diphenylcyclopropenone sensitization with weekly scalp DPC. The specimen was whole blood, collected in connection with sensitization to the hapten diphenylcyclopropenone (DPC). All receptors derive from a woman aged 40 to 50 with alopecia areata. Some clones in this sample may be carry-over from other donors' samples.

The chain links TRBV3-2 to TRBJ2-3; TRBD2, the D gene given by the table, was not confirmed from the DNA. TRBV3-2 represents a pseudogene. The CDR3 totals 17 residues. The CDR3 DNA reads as TGTGCCAGCAGCCAAGATGGAGCGGGGGGGCCTACAGATACGCAGTATTTT. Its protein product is CASSQDGAGGPTDTQYF.

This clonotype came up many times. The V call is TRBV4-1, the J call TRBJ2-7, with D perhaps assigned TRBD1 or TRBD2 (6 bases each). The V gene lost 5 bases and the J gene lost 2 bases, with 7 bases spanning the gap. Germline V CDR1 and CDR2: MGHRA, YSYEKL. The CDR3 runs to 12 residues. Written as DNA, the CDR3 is TGCGCCAGCAGCGGGGGGCCCTACGAGCAGTACTTC. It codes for CASSGGPYEQYF.

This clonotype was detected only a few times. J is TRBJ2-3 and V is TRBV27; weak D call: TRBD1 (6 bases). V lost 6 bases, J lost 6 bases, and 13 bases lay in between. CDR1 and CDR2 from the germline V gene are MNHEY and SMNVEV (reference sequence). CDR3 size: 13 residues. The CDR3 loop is CASSPQQGDTQYF. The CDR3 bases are TGTGCCAGCAGCCCACAGCAGGGGGATACGCAGTATTTT.